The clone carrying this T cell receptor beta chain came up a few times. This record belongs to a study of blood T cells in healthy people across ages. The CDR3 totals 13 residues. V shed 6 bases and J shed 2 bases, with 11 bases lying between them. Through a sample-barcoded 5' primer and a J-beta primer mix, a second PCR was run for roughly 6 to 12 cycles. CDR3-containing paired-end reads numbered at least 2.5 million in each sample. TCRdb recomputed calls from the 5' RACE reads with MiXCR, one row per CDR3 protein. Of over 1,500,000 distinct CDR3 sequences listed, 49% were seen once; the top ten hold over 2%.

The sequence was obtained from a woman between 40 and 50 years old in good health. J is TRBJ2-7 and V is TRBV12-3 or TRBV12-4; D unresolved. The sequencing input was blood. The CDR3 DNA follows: TGTGCCAGCAGGGGCGCAGGTCCCTACGAGCAGTACTTC. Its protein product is CASRGAGPYEQYF.